The rows below give T cell receptor beta chains drawn from one sample of a study of memory CD4+ T cells and cytomegalovirus serostatus. Only in-frame clones appear in the TCRdb table, and some are missing; sequencing was by immunoSEQ multiplex PCR. Of 50,000 to 60,000 clones in the sample, over 65% are singletons; the top ten hold under 0.65%. Specimen: memory CD4+ T cells from blood. These receptors were obtained from an adult in good health and CMV-seronegative. CDR3s include the opening cysteine and the closing phenylalanine or tryptophan. D genes are given only for firm matches.

j_call d_call v_call cdr3_aa
TRBJ2-5 TRBD1 TRBV29-1 CSVLGTAKKAETQYF
TRBJ2-1 - TRBV5-1 CASSLQVNYNEQFF
TRBJ1-1 TRBD1 TRBV7-8 CASSSPGQGITEAFF
TRBJ1-1 - TRBV11-3 CASSLSPTDEAFF
TRBJ1-5 - TRBV18 CASRAGDNQPQHF
TRBJ2-1 TRBD2 TRBV7-2 CASSRQGKRGGSREQFF
TRBJ2-3 - TRBV7-8 CASSLGSVIAEQDTQYF
TRBJ2-5 TRBD1 TRBV5-8 CASSSDREETQYF
TRBJ2-6 TRBD1 TRBV30 CAWSSGGLGSSGANVLTF
TRBJ2-7 TRBD2 TRBV27 CASSFRPAGSYEQYF
TRBJ1-2 - TRBV28 CASSLGQGDGYTF
TRBJ1-1 - TRBV7-2 CASSLVPAPNTEAFF
TRBJ2-7 - TRBV7-2 CASSRPGGEQYF
TRBJ2-2 - TRBV7-8 CASRTGQNTGELFF
TRBJ1-1 - TRBV6-1 CASSVAELGQPEAFF
TRBJ2-7 - TRBV6-1 CATLKGRIYEQYF
TRBJ2-3 TRBD2 TRBV7-9 CASLISSGGADTQYF
TRBJ2-2 - TRBV19 CASSTLGWAGEDGELFF
TRBJ2-5 - TRBV5-1 CASSLDRSGPETQYF
TRBJ2-5 - TRBV11-2 CASSPRGGQAFQETQYF
TRBJ1-3 - TRBV6-1 CASSEGGRDTIYF
TRBJ1-5 TRBD1 TRBV28 CASSLSGWSGGSWVLDQPQHF
TRBJ1-2 - TRBV4-1 CASSLQGSPGYTF
TRBJ1-4 TRBD1 TRBV5-4 CASSLLILTGATNEKLFF
TRBJ1-1 - TRBV5-4 CASSLSQRMNTEAFF
TRBJ1-5 TRBD1 TRBV30 CAWSLGTGDQPQHF
TRBJ1-2 - TRBV7-2 CASSFQGNYGYTF
TRBJ2-5 - TRBV4-3 CASSQDWEGTGETQYF
TRBJ1-2 - TRBV28 CASSLWGGYGYTF
TRBJ2-5 TRBD1 TRBV7-2 CASSLWKQGTETQYF
TRBJ1-3 TRBD1 TRBV28 CASSLDGQGENTIYF
TRBJ1-2 - TRBV28 CASSSGDYGYTF
TRBJ1-1 - TRBV2 CASSEAQANTEAFF
TRBJ2-5 - TRBV19 CASTATSRKGETQYF
TRBJ1-2 - TRBV5-4 CASSRGKGSNYGYTF
TRBJ2-2 TRBD1 TRBV19 CASSITGGRNTGELFF
TRBJ2-1 TRBD1 TRBV5-1 CASSLETGASYNEQFF
TRBJ1-2 - TRBV7-2 CASSLAQGHYGYTF
TRBJ2-3 - TRBV20-1 CSAQVADTQYF
TRBJ2-1 - TRBV5-6 CASSALHGGPFHEQFF
TRBJ2-5 TRBD2 TRBV11-1 CASSLAGGLRETQYF
TRBJ1-2 - TRBV4-2 CASSQDDRSNYGYTF
TRBJ2-1 TRBD1 TRBV9 CASSAPGTGGYNEQFF
TRBJ1-2 - TRBV6-5 CASSIRDSYGYTF
TRBJ1-1 - TRBV11-2 CASSLSGVDTEAFF
TRBJ1-5 TRBD1 TRBV18 CASSTGTDSNQPQHF
TRBJ1-6 - TRBV30 CAWGRGSAPLHF
TRBJ2-1 TRBD1 TRBV4-1 CASSQEGTGRGNEQFF
TRBJ2-5 - TRBV7-2 CASSATGPTQYF
TRBJ2-5 TRBD1 TRBV5-1 CASSTRGQGQETQYF
TRBJ2-3 - TRBV7-9 CASSLAGGSTDTQYF
TRBJ2-3 - TRBV28 CASSHRGGMTADTQYF
TRBJ2-1 - TRBV6-4 CASSPSLNNEQFF
TRBJ2-7 - TRBV11-2 CASSSTLDLREQYF